This TCR beta chain was recorded in a study of shared clonotypes between healthy human individuals (dated by TCRdb to about 2020). Study-level background: A couple of women and a few men aged 18 to 49 years were included in the cohort. Blood TCR repertoires of a handful of healthy adults were deeply sequenced to estimate repertoire size and the extent of clonotype sharing between individuals. Libraries were prepared and TCR repertoires were sequenced by different laboratories using diverse techniques, in order to increase sequencing depth and limit assay-specific biases. Between about 0.94 and 8.9 billion PBMCs per donor were obtained by leukapheresis.

The germline V gene provides CDR1 MNHEY and CDR2 SVGAGI. The CDR3 runs 14 residues from the cysteine to the phenylalanine. This entry keeps only the CDR3 DNA: 42 bases, framed from base 1. Relative to germline, V is 9 bases shorter and J is 1 base shorter, with 14 bases between their ends. Overall study results and their limits: Sampling was restricted to blood, and TCR repertoires in tissues likely differ from the TCR repertoires found in blood. Pairwise subsampling indicated that sequencing depth was expected to affect the degree of clonotype sharing among donors. The small number of donors limited the genetic and exposure-history diversity represented.

A remark on this clone: Its antigen is still unknown. Base qualities are not recorded, but no much larger clone differs from it by a single base.

Using the deep immunoSEQ assay, multiplex PCR amplified TCR CDR3 regions from genomic DNA. Extracted genomic DNA from each cell subset was spread evenly across all wells of several immunoSEQ 96-well plates, with each plate serving as a replicate. For unsorted PBMC, each replicate PCR was loaded with approximately 320 ng genomic DNA, equivalent to tens of thousands of T cell genomes. Genomic DNA from unsorted PBMC was sequenced over ten immunoSEQ deep assay plates. Purified libraries were quantified with a Qubit 3.0 fluorometer, sized on a Bioanalyzer 2100, and re-quantified with the KAPA Library Quantification kit. Each immunoSEQ 96-well plate was sequenced on its own single-read 150-cycle Illumina NextSeq 550 flow cell. Turning to the authors' computational methods: Because only junctional sequences without quality scores were contained in the immunoSEQ output, filtering matching that applied to full-length reads could not be performed. Sequences were annotated with PyIR, a Python wrapper for IgBLAST v1.9, and V/J genes and CDR3 were assigned using IMGT germline references. Reads were removed for weak V/J assignments (E-value above 1e-6), missing CDR3, stop codons, out-of-frame junctions, or ambiguous translated residues. V3J clonotypes were defined as sequences sharing an identical inferred V gene, J gene, and CDR3 amino acid sequence. Percentage overlap between repertoires was computed as shared unique clonotypes divided by the size of the smaller repertoire. Repertoire richness was assessed with RTK rarefaction, the Chao1 estimator, and Recon v2.1 estimates of unobserved clonotypes. In TCRdb, the immuneACCESS table is reduced to in-frame sequences with V and J assigned. These tables do not hold every clone; where another copy was compared, an unresolved V gene accounts for under half, and the others remain unexplained. That table furnishes V, J and clone size, whereas the DNA furnished D and trimming. This sample lists roughly 450,000 clones; roughly 78% were detected once. 10% to 15% of the sample comes from the top ten.

Donors were healthy HIV-negative adults with no recently reported acute infections or vaccinations. Only Caucasian adults living in Nashville, Tennessee, USA were represented among the donors. For unsorted samples, tens of millions of PBMCs were counted, and genomic DNA was extracted using the QIAamp DNA Blood Mini kit. After blood collection by leukapheresis, PBMCs were isolated using Ficoll-Histopaque density gradient centrifugation and then cryopreserved in the vapor phase of liquid nitrogen. The clonotype comes from a woman in her thirties or forties in good health. Some clones in this sample may be carry-over from other donors' samples. The V and J genes are TRBV6-5 and TRBJ2-3, with the D assignment possibly TRBD1 or TRBD2, given 5 matching bases for each. The sample comprised PBMCs. The CDR3 reads as follows: CASREGTRTDTQYF. The nucleotides read TGTGCCAGTAGGGAAGGGACCCGCACAGATACGCAGTATTTT.